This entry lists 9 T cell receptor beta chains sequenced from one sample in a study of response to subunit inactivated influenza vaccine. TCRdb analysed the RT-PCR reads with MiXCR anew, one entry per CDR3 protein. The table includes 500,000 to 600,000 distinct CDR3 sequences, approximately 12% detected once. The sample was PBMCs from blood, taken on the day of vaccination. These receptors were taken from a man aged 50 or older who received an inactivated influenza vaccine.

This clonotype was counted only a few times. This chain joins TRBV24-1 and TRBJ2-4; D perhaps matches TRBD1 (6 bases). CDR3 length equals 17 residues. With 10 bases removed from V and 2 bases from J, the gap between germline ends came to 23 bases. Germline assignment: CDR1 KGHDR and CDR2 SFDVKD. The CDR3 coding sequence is TGTGCCACGCCGCGTAGGGAACAGGGTCGATCCAAAAACATTCAGTACTTC. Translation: CATPRREQGRSKNIQYF.

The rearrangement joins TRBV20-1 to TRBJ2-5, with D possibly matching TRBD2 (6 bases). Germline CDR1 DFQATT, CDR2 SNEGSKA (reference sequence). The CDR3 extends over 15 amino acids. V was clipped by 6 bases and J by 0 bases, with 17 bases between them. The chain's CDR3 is CSASKEGSYQETQYF. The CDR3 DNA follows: TGCAGTGCCAGTAAGGAGGGGTCGTACCAAGAGACCCAGTACTTC.

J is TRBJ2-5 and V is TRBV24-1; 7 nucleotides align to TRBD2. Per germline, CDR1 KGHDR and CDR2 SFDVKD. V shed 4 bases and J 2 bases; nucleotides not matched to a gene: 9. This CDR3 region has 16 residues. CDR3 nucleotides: TGTGCCACCAGTGAGGGGGGGAGCGGGAAACAAGAGACCCAGTACTTC. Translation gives CATSEGGSGKQETQYF.

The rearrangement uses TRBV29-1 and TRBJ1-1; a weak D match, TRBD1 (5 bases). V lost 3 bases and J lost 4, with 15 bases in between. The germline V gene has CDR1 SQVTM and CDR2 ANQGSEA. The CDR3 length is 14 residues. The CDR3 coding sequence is TGCAGCGTTGAGTTAGGCGGGGGTGGCACTGAAGCTTTCTTT. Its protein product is CSVELGGGGTEAFF.

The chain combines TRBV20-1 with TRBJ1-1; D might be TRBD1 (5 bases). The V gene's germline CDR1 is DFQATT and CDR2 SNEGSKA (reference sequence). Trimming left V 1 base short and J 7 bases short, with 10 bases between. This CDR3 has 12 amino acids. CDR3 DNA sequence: TGCAGTGCTAGAGGGGGGAGATTTGAAGCTTTCTTT. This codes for CSARGGRFEAFF.

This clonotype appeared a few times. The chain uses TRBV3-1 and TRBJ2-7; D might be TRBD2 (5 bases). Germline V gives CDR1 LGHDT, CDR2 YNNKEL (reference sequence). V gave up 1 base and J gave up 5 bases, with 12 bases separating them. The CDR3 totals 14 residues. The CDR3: CASSQGGLINEQYF. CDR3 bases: TGTGCCAGCAGCCAAGGAGGACTCATCAACGAGCAGTACTTC.

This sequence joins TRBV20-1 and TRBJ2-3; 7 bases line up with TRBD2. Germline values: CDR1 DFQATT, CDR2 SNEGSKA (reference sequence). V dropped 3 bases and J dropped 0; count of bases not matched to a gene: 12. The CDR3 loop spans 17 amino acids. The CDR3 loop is CSARVISGLSSTDTQYF. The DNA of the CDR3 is TGCAGTGCTAGGGTGATTAGCGGGCTCTCTAGCACAGATACGCAGTATTTT.

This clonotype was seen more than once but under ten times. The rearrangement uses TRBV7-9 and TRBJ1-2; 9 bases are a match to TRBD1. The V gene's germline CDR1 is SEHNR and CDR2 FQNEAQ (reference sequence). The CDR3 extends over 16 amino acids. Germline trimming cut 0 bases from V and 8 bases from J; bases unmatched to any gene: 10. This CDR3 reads CASSLATVGTGRGYTF. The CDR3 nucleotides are TGTGCCAGCAGCTTAGCAACGGTCGGGACAGGGAGGGGCTACACCTTC. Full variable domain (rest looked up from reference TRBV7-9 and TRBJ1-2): DTGVSQNPRHKITKRGQNVTFRCDPISEHNRLYWYRQTLGQGPEFLTYFQNEAQLEKSRLLSDRFSAERPKGSFSTLEIQRTEQGDSAMYLCASSLATVGTGRGYTFGSGTRLTVV.

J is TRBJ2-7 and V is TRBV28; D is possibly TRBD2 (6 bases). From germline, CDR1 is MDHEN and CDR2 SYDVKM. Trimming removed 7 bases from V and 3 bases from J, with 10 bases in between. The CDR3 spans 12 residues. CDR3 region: CASNLGGYEQYF. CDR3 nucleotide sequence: TGTGCCAGCAACCTGGGGGGCTACGAGCAGTACTTC.